A single sample is the source of the 8 T cell receptor beta chains below, sequenced in a study of cytomegalovirus exposure and HLA in healthy donors. The PCR employed 60 Vbeta primers together with 13 Jbeta primers. Measured with immunoSEQ multiplex PCR; TCRdb has only the in-frame clones, and not every one. Of approximately 290,000 clones listed, around 80% were seen once; the top ten hold 0.3%. The sequencing sample was made of PBMCs. All receptors derive from a girl between 2 and 10 years old in good health and CMV-seronegative.

This rearrangement joins TRBV4-1 to TRBJ2-7; TRBD2 matches 7 bases. After removal of 0 bases from V and 5 bases from J, the junction contained 4 bases not matched to a gene. CDR3 length equals 14 residues. CDR1 is MGHRA and CDR2 is YSYEKL in the germline V gene. This CDR3 is CASSQDHRGDEQYF. The DNA of the CDR3 is TGCGCCAGCAGCCAAGACCATCGGGGGGACGAGCAGTACTTC.

This chain joins TRBV5-6 and TRBJ2-7; 8 nucleotides line up with TRBD1. CDR1 is SGHDT, CDR2 YYEEEE, per germline. This CDR3 is 17 amino acids long. The V and J ends lost 5 bases and 3 bases, in that order; junction bases with no gene match: 16. The CDR3 loop reads CASRAGQGSVPGYEQYF. The CDR3 nucleotides read TGTGCCAGCAGGGCTGGACAGGGTTCAGTTCCGGGCTACGAGCAGTACTTC.

CDR3 sequence (DNA): TGTGCCAGCCGACCCTCAGGGTTCGGTGGCTACACCTTC. Translating it yields CASRPSGFGGYTF. This chain joins TRBV5-6 and TRBJ1-2, with D perhaps matching TRBD1 (5 bases). CDR1 is SGHDT and CDR2 is YYEEEE in the germline V gene. CDR3 length: 13 residues. V dropped 7 bases and J dropped 7 bases, with 17 bases sitting between them.

The chain couples TRBV30 to TRBJ1-1; 11 bases line up with TRBD1. The CDR3 loop spans 15 amino acids. J was trimmed by 3 bases and V by 0 bases; bases with no gene match: 3. Germline assignment: CDR1 GTSNPN and CDR2 SVGIG (reference sequence). CDR3 sequence reads: CAWSVGQGGHTEAFF. The CDR3 DNA follows: TGTGCCTGGAGTGTGGGACAGGGGGGGCACACTGAAGCTTTCTTT. The full variable domain, its missing parts supplied by reference TRBV30 and TRBJ1-1, is SQTIHQWPATLVQPVGSPLSLECTVEGTSNPNLYWYRQAAGRGLQLLFYSVGIGQISSEVPQNLSASRPQDRQFILSSKKLLLSDSGFYLCAWSVGQGGHTEAFFGQGTRLTVV.

This clone was counted once. This chain uses TRBV6-4 with TRBJ1-4; D is uncertain. The V gene lost 5 bases and the J gene lost 11 bases, with 15 bases spanning the gap. In germline, CDR1 is MRHNA, CDR2 SNTAGT. The CDR3 has 13 residues. The CDR3: CASSRSPVEKLFF. CDR3 sequence (DNA): TGTGCCAGCAGTCGAAGCCCCGTGGAGAAACTGTTTTTT.

This sequence joins TRBV7-6 and TRBJ1-6; D is undetermined. Germline V lookup: CDR1 SGHVS, CDR2 FNYEAQ. The V and J ends lost 1 base and 0 bases respectively, with 16 bases between them. CDR3 length: 19 amino acids. CDR3 nucleotide sequence: TGTGCCAGCAGCTTAGTCCCGAGGGCGGGAAGCTCCTATAATTCACCCCTCCACTTT. Translating gives CASSLVPRAGSSYNSPLHF.

The rearrangement links TRBV11-3 to TRBJ2-2; D not certain. Germline CDR1 reads SGHNT; CDR2 reads YENEEA. Between the trimmed V and J ends, which lost 5 bases and 5 bases, there was a span of 12 bases. The CDR3 covers 14 residues. Written as DNA, the CDR3 is TGTGCCAGCAGCCCTGACCCGAGGACCGGGGAGCTGTTTTTT. Its translation is CASSPDPRTGELFF. Full variable domain (outside the CDR3, taken from reference TRBV11-3 and TRBJ2-2): EAGVVQSPRYKIIEKKQPVAFWCNPISGHNTLYWYLQNLGQGPELLIRYENEEAVDDSQLPKDRFSAERLKGVDSTLKIQPAELGDSAVYLCASSPDPRTGELFFGEGSRLTVL.

The CDR3 nucleotides are TGCGCCAGCAGCCAAGTATCGGAGAACTACGAGCAGTACTTC. This translates into CASSQVSENYEQYF. V usage is TRBV4-1 and J usage is TRBJ2-7; D gene uncertain. CDR1 is MGHRA and CDR2 is YSYEKL in the germline V gene. There are 14 residues in the CDR3. Trimming stripped 1 base from V and 3 bases from J, with 10 bases between.